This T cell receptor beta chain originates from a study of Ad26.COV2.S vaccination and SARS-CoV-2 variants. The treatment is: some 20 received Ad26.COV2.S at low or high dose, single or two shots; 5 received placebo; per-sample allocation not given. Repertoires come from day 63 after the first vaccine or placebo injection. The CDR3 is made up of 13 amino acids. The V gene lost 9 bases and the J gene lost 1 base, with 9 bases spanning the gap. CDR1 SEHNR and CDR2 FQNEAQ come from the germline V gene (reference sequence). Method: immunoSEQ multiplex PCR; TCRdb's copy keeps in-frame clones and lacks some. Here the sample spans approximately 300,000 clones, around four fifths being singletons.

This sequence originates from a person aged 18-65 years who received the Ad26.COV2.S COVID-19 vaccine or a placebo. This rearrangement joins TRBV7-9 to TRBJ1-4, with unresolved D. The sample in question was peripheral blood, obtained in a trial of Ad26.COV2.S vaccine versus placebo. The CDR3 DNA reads TGTGCCAGTAGAGAGGGAACTAATGAAAAACTGTTTTTT. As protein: CASREGTNEKLFF.